This TCR beta chain stems from a study of T cells in Graves' hyperthyroidism and ophthalmopathy. Regions amplified from RNA transcripts were the TCR beta CDR3 regions. First-round RT-PCR with HTBI primers amplified the TCR CDR3 region. MiXCR, run by TCRdb on the multiplex PCR reads, gives a single entry per CDR3 protein. Among 250,000 to 300,000 distinct CDR3 sequences listed, about 14% were seen once. Each diagnosis drew on symptoms, thyroxine, TRAb, thyroid ultrasound and orbital computed tomography findings. This blood was taken when hyperthyroidism was first diagnosed, before any ophthalmopathy symptoms existed. PBMCs stemmed from under 11 ml fresh peripheral blood. In this sample, this clonotype turned up many times. Antigen specificity is unknown. Germline V gives CDR1 MNHNS, CDR2 SASEGT. With 3 bases clipped from V and 4 bases from J, the junction kept 9 bases outside the gene matches. This CDR3 contains 16 residues.

Notes on the study in general: A 13 V-J signature model discriminated ophthalmopathy versus stable hyperthyroidism.

Sequencing was done on a sample of blood. This chain joins TRBV6-1 and TRBJ2-1, with 7 bases aligning to TRBD2. The receptor was derived from a middle-aged woman with Graves' hyperthyroidism that later progressed to Graves' ophthalmopathy. The CDR3 loop reads CASSEWPSGPYNEQFF. The CDR3 nucleotides read TGTGCCAGCAGTGAGTGGCCTAGCGGACCATACAATGAGCAGTTCTTC.